This T cell receptor (beta chain) was obtained from a study of regulatory T cells in long-lasting Graves disease. The CDR3 is 16 amino acids. Losses at the gene ends were 7 bases for V and 5 bases for J; bases not matched to a gene: 10. CDR1 SGHRS and CDR2 YFSETQ come from the germline V gene. Ten or more counts support this clonotype. To make TCR beta libraries, researchers used iRepertoire HTBI primers and Arm-PCR of CDR3 regions. TCRdb reprocessed the multiplex PCR reads with MiXCR, giving one entry per CDR3 protein. The sample yields fewer than 550,000 distinct CDR3 sequences, about 16% seen once. Described time point: newly diagnosed GD, antithyroid drugs for less than 3 months. PBMCs were the source of the RNA used for TCR sequencing. These data are also associated with another study on T cells in Graves' hyperthyroidism and ophthalmopathy.

The chain joins TRBV5-1 to TRBJ1-6, with 9 positions matching TRBD1. This specimen was peripheral blood mononuclear cells (PBMCs), taken at new diagnosis, from a patient treated with antithyroid drugs. The TCR was taken from a woman aged 35 to 59 with Graves disease. The CDR3 sequence is CASRPSRDRDNSPLHF. As DNA, the CDR3 is TGCGCCAGCCGACCGAGCCGGGACAGGGATAATTCACCCCTCCACTTT.